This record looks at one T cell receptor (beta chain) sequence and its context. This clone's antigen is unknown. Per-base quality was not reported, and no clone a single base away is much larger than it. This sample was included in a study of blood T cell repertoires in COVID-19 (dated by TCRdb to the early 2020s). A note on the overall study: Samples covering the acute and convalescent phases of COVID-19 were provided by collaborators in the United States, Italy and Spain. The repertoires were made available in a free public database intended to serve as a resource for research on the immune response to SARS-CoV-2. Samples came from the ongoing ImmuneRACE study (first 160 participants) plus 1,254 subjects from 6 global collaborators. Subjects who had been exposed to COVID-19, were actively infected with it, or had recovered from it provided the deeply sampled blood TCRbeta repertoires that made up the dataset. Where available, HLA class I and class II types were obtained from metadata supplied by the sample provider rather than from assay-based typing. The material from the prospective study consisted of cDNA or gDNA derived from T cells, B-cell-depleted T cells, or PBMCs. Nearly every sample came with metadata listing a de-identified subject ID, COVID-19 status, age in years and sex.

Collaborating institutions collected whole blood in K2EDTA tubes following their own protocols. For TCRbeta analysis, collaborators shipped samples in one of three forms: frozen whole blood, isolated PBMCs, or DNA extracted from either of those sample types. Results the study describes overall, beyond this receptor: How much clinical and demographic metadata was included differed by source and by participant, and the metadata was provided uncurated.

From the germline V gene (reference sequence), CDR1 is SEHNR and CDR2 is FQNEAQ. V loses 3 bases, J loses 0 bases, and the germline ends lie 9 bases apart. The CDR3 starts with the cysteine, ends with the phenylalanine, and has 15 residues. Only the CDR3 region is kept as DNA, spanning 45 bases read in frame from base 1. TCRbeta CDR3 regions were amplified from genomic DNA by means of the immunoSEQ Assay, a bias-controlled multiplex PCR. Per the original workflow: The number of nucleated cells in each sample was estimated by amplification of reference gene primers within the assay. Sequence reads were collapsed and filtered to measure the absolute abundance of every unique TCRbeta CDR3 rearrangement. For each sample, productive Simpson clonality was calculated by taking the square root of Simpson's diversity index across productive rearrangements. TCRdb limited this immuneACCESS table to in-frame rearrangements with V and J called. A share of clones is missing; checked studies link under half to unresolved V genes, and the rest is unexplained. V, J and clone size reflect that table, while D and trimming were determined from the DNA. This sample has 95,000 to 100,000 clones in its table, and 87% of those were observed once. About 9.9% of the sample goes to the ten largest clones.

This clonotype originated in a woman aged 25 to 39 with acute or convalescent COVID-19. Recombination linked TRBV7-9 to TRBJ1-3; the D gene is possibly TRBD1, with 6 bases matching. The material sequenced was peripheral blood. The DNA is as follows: TGTGCCAGCAGCTTCTCGGACAGCTCTGGAAACACCATATATTTT. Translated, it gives CASSFSDSSGNTIYF.